The 22 T cell receptor beta chains in this list originate from one sample, sequenced in a study of cytomegalovirus exposure and HLA in healthy donors. 60 Vbeta and 13 Jbeta primers were used in PCR. Using immunoSEQ multiplex PCR, the repertoire was profiled, and TCRdb retains in-frame clones only, with some absent. This sample has roughly 89,000 clones, with about 75% found just once. The material sequenced was PBMCs. The receptor source for this set is a young man in good health and CMV-seropositive.

The CDR3 spells CASSLTGGATYEQYF. Here the CDR3 DNA reads TGTGCCAGCTCCTTAACCGGGGGGGCGACCTACGAGCAGTACTTC. The gene calls are TRBV7-6 and TRBJ2-7, with TRBD2 matching 8 bases. CDR1 and CDR2 from the germline V gene are SGHVS and FNYEAQ. V was clipped by 8 bases and J by 2 bases; unmatched bases: 11. This CDR3 is built from 15 residues.

The rearrangement joins TRBV6-6 to TRBJ1-2, with D unresolved. Germline CDR1 MNHNY, CDR2 SVGAGI (reference sequence). The CDR3 is 16 amino acids. The V end was cut by 6 bases, the J end by 5 bases, with 22 bases between. CDR3 region: CASSPVEDSLIYGYTF. The CDR3 coding sequence is TGTGCCAGCAGCCCAGTGGAAGACTCCTTGATATATGGCTACACCTTC.

This rearrangement joins TRBV5-6 to TRBJ2-7; tentatively, D is TRBD1 (5 bases). From germline, CDR1 is SGHDT and CDR2 YYEEEE. There are 14 residues in the CDR3. Trimming took off 4 bases at V and 0 bases at J, with 11 bases between the two ends. The CDR3 sequence is CASSPTEISYEQYF. CDR3 DNA: TGTGCCAGCAGCCCGACAGAGATCTCCTACGAGCAGTACTTC.

The rearrangement uses TRBV18 and TRBJ1-3; 8 nucleotides line up with TRBD1. V trimming: 6 bases; J trimming: 4 bases; junction bases outside the gene matches: 8. The germline V gene encodes CDR1 KGHSH and CDR2 LQKENI. The CDR3 is 15 residues long. The CDR3 loop reads CASSPGGAIGNTIYF. CDR3 coding DNA: TGTGCCAGCTCTCCAGGGGGCGCGATCGGAAACACCATATATTTT.

This sequence joins TRBV19 and TRBJ2-3, with 7 bases lining up with TRBD1. CDR1 is LNHDA, CDR2 SQIVND, per germline (reference sequence). V lost 5 bases and J lost 0; bases outside the gene matches: 5. The CDR3 is made up of 15 amino acids. CDR3 in DNA: TGTGCCAGTAGTGACAGGGACCTTAGCACAGATACGCAGTATTTT. This encodes CASSDRDLSTDTQYF.

The rearrangement uses TRBV7-9 and TRBJ2-3, with 7 bases fitting TRBD2. Trimming cost V 3 bases and J 2 bases; bases outside gene matches: 5. Germline lookup yields CDR1 SEHNR and CDR2 FQNEAQ (reference sequence). The CDR3 has 15 residues. The CDR3 sequence: CASSFAGGSTDTQYF. CDR3 DNA sequence: TGTGCCAGCAGCTTCGCCGGGGGGTCCACAGATACGCAGTATTTT.

V usage is TRBV4-3 and J usage is TRBJ2-1; 7 positions agree with TRBD2. CDR1 is LGHNA and CDR2 is YSLEER in the germline V gene. After removal of 4 bases from V and 2 bases from J, the junction contained 8 bases not matched to a gene. This CDR3 comprises 16 residues. The CDR3 loop reads CASSPYRRGAYNEQFF. As DNA, the CDR3 is TGCGCCAGCAGCCCCTATAGACGGGGGGCCTACAATGAGCAGTTCTTC.

V gene TRBV7-3 combines with J gene TRBJ2-2, with a possible D match to TRBD1 (8 bases). The CDR3 runs 17 residues. Germline-derived CDR1 and CDR2 are SGHTA and FQGTGA. V was cut by 0 bases and J by 4 bases, with 15 bases left in between. CDR3 sequence: CASSLTGGTGATGELFF. The DNA of the CDR3 is TGTGCCAGCAGCTTAACCGGGGGGACAGGAGCCACCGGGGAGCTGTTTTTT.

The rearrangement uses TRBV6-1 and TRBJ1-6, with D unclear. V lost 2 bases and J lost 2, with 7 bases in between. This CDR3 comprises 15 residues. In germline, CDR1 is MNHNS, CDR2 SASEGT. The CDR3: CASSELSAYNSPLHF. DNA of the CDR3: TGTGCCAGCAGTGAACTCTCAGCCTATAATTCACCCCTCCACTTT.

This clone occurred a few times. The chain joins TRBV2 to TRBJ1-2; a possible D gene is TRBD1 (5 bases). The CDR3 is made up of 13 amino acids. Germline V gives CDR1 SNHLY, CDR2 FYNNEI. Deletions cut 4 bases from V and 8 bases from J, with 14 bases between. CDR3 bases: TGTGCCAGCAGTGTGCTACAGGTCTACGGCTACACCTTC. It codes for CASSVLQVYGYTF.

The V gene is TRBV21-1, the J gene TRBJ1-6; TRBD1, the table's D call, was not compared with the DNA. TRBV21-1 is a listed pseudogene. The CDR3 sequence is 17 residues long. The CDR3: CASSKEWTGTCNSPLHF. CDR3 in DNA: TGTGCCAGCAGCAAAGAGTGGACAGGCACTTGTAATTCACCCCTCCACTTT.

This clone appeared a single time. This chain links TRBV7-2 with TRBJ1-5, with TRBD1 as a possible D gene (5 bases). The CDR3 extends over 14 amino acids. V was shortened by 1 base and J by 5 bases, with 9 bases between the two germline ends. In germline, CDR1 is SGHTA, CDR2 FQGNSA. This chain's CDR3 is CASSLVWGDQPQHF. The CDR3 bases are TGTGCCAGCAGCTTAGTATGGGGGGATCAGCCCCAGCATTTT.

Turning to this clone: The identical CDR3 is also encoded by other nucleotide sequences in the sample. V gene TRBV9 combines with J gene TRBJ1-1; 8 nucleotides align to TRBD1. V shed 4 bases, J shed 1 base, and the junction held 6 bases outside the gene matches. The CDR3 is 15 residues long. The germline CDR1 and CDR2 sequences are SGDLS and YYNGEE. The CDR3 here is CASSLTGAKNTEAFF. The CDR3 DNA follows: TGTGCCAGCAGCTTGACAGGGGCGAAGAACACTGAAGCTTTCTTT. Full variable domain (missing parts from reference TRBV9 and TRBJ1-1): DSGVTQTPKHLITATGQRVTLRCSPRSGDLSVYWYQQSLDQGLQFLIQYYNGEERAKGNILERFSAQQFPDLHSELNLSSLELGDSALYFCASSLTGAKNTEAFFGQGTRLTVV.

The V and J genes are TRBV2 and TRBJ2-3, with 7 bases aligning to TRBD2. Germline assignment: CDR1 SNHLY and CDR2 FYNNEI. The CDR3 is 13 amino acids. V lost 7 bases and J lost 6; bases outside the gene matches: 7. CDR3 sequence: CASKRGGLDTQYF. CDR3 coding DNA: TGTGCCAGCAAACGCGGGGGATTGGATACGCAGTATTTT.

This chain links TRBV29-1 with TRBJ1-5, with D possibly being TRBD1 (5 bases). The CDR3 is 14 amino acids. The V end lost 5 bases, the J end lost 5 bases, and 16 bases lay between the germline ends. The germline V gene encodes CDR1 SQVTM and CDR2 ANQGSEA. The CDR3: CSVSAGSLDQPQHF. DNA for the CDR3: TGCAGCGTTTCAGCAGGGTCCCTCGATCAGCCCCAGCATTTT.

The chain joins TRBV30 to TRBJ1-5; D uncertain. Germline-derived CDR1 and CDR2 are GTSNPN and SVGIG (reference sequence). V lost 6 bases, J lost 1 base, and 10 bases lay in between. The CDR3 totals 13 residues. CDR3 region: CACARGSNQPQHF. The CDR3 region has the DNA TGTGCCTGCGCCAGAGGGAGCAATCAGCCCCAGCATTTT.

This chain connects TRBV5-1 to TRBJ1-4, with D maybe TRBD1 (5 bases). V dropped 4 bases and J dropped 8 bases, with 18 bases sitting between them. CDR3 length: 15 amino acids. CDR1 and CDR2 from the germline V gene are SGHRS and YFSETQ. For the CDR3, the DNA is TGCGCCAGCAGCCCGGCGTCCCAAGGGGTCGAAAAACTGTTTTTT. Translation gives CASSPASQGVEKLFF.

This chain links TRBV19 with TRBJ2-5; 11 bases match TRBD2. V dropped 6 bases and J dropped 0; count of bases not matched to a gene: 6. CDR3 length: 16 amino acids. Germline lookup yields CDR1 LNHDA and CDR2 SQIVND (reference sequence). DNA for the CDR3: TGTGCCAGTAGCACAACTAGCGGGGGACACCAAGAGACCCAGTACTTC. The encoded protein is CASSTTSGGHQETQYF. Looking up the rest from reference TRBV19 and TRBJ2-5 gives the full variable domain: DGGITQSPKYLFRKEGQNVTLSCEQNLNHDAMYWYRQDPGQGLRLIYYSQIVNDFQKGDIAEGYSVSREKKESFPLTVTSAQKNPTAFYLCASSTTSGGHQETQYFGPGTRLLVL.

CDR3 nucleotides: TGTGCCAGCAGTCCCAGGACTAGGGAGAACACCGGGGAGCTGTTTTTT. Translating gives CASSPRTRENTGELFF. The chain joins TRBV27 to TRBJ2-2; 7 bases fit TRBD2. The CDR3 loop spans 16 amino acids. Germline CDR1 is MNHEY and CDR2 is SMNVEV (reference sequence). The V gene end was trimmed by 5 bases and the J gene end by 1 base; junction bases not matched to a gene: 7.

This chain uses TRBV19 with TRBJ2-2, with D perhaps TRBD2 (7 bases). Germline V gene sequence: CDR1 LNHDA, CDR2 SQIVND (reference sequence). V lost 2 bases to trimming and J lost 7 bases, with 14 bases between them. There are 15 residues in the CDR3. The CDR3 region has the DNA TGTGCCAGTAGTATACGCGGGGGCTGGGTCGGGGAGCTGTTTTTT. Translated, it gives CASSIRGGWVGELFF.

This clone was seen more than once but under ten times. This sequence joins TRBV7-8 and TRBJ1-3; a possible D gene is TRBD1 (5 bases). Trimming removed 3 bases from V and 0 bases from J, with 21 bases in between. The CDR3 is made up of 19 amino acids. CDR1 is SGHVS, CDR2 FQNEAQ, per germline. CDR3 sequence: CASSFPGGGARISGNTIYF. In nucleotides, the CDR3 is TGTGCCAGCAGCTTCCCTGGGGGGGGAGCGCGGATCTCTGGAAACACCATATATTTT.

This clone appeared once. In nucleotides, the CDR3 is TGTGCCAGCAGCGCCGGACAGGTTGTGGCCTACGAGCAGTACTTC. It translates to CASSAGQVVAYEQYF. The V call is TRBV5-8, the J call TRBJ2-7, with TRBD1 identical over 7 bases. Germline trimming cut 4 bases from V and 2 bases from J; bases unmatched to any gene: 9. CDR3 length: 15 residues. Germline V lookup: CDR1 SGHTS, CDR2 YDEGEE.